Given below is one T cell receptor beta chain in context. Its antigen is as yet unknown. This sample was included in a study of shared clonotypes between healthy human individuals. At the level of the study: Each donor had three CD4 naive, three CD4 memory, two CD8 naive and one CD8 memory plate.

Replicate PCRs run on sorted subsets employed 200 ng DNA, approximately 30,000 T cell genomes. TCRdb keeps only in-frame clones here, not all; method: immunoSEQ multiplex PCR. The sample consists of about 2.4 million clones, roughly 93% of them appearing once. Germline V gene sequence: CDR1 GTSNPN, CDR2 SVGIG (reference sequence). V gave up 0 bases and J gave up 1 base, with 3 bases separating them. CDR3 size: 12 residues. Study observations and caveats: The authors expected sequencing depth to affect clonotype sharing among donors. For naive CD4 cells, 4% to 5% of clonotypes were shared across a handful of donors.

V usage is TRBV30 and J usage is TRBJ2-5; no definite D call. The receptor comes from a man younger than 35 in good health. Some clones in this sample may be carry-over from other donors' samples. Sequencing was performed on naive CD4+ T cells from PBMCs. Subset: CD45RA+ positively selected. CDR3 residues: CAWSVFQETQYF. For the CDR3, the DNA is TGTGCCTGGAGTGTGTTCCAAGAGACCCAGTACTTC.